This T cell receptor (beta chain) came from a study of blood T cell repertoires in COVID-19. Assay: immunoSEQ multiplex PCR; the TCRdb copy retains only in-frame clones and omits some. This sample has about 200,000 clones; roughly 87% occur once, and the top ten carry about a fifth. CDR1 is GTSNPN and CDR2 is SVGIG in the germline V gene (reference sequence). The CDR3 totals 13 residues. Deletions cut 0 bases from V and 0 bases from J, with 5 bases between. V gene TRBV30 combines with J gene TRBJ1-1; no reliable D call. The sequence came from a man aged 55 to 70 with active or convalescent COVID-19. Sequenced: peripheral blood. The CDR3 spells CAWSVRMNTEAFF. CDR3 DNA: TGTGCCTGGAGTGTTCGTATGAACACTGAAGCTTTCTTT.